The subject of this entry is one TCR beta chain. The antigen remains undetermined. This sample stems from a study of cytomegalovirus exposure and HLA in healthy donors. Whole-study findings and limits: In vitro checks showed that a few CMV-associated chains really do target CMV antigens.

The junction had 4 bases not matched to a gene; V was cut back by 4 bases and J by 4 bases. The length of the CDR3 is 14 residues. Germline loops: CDR1 SGHDT, CDR2 YYEEEE. Despite likely unrecorded immune exposures, the donors were nominally healthy at the time of sampling. The PCR employed 60 Vbeta primers together with 13 Jbeta primers. Methods used by the authors: In a later analysis, some 80 million unique TCR beta chains included roughly 11 million shared by two or more donors. Assay used: immunoSEQ multiplex PCR; TCRdb lists only in-frame clones, some missing. V, J and clone size derive from that table, while D and trimming were established from the DNA sequence. Of under 75,000 clones listed, 70% to 85% are singletons.

What was sequenced was PBMCs. V is TRBV5-6 and J is TRBJ2-5; TRBD1 matches at 10 bases. This TCR came from a human donor in good health. CDR3 loop: CASSLDRGGETQYF. CDR3 nucleotide sequence: TGTGCCAGCAGCCTGGACAGGGGGGGAGAGACCCAGTACTTC. The variable domain in full, completed from reference TRBV5-6 and TRBJ2-5, reads DAGVTQSPTHLIKTRGQQVTLRCSPKSGHDTVSWYQQALGQGPQFIFQYYEEEERQRGNFPDRFSGHQFPNYSSELNVNALLLGDSALYLCASSLDRGGETQYFGPGTRLLVL.